The present T cell receptor (beta chain) was sequenced within a study of glioma-infiltrating T cells. The CDR3 contains 12 residues. The germline V gene has CDR1 SQVTM and CDR2 ANQGSEA. V was trimmed by 2 bases and J by 1 base, leaving 4 bases between them. Amplification of TCR alpha and beta CDR3 regions from RNA used iRepertoire nested multiplex PCR. One entry per CDR3 protein results from TCRdb running MiXCR on the multiplex PCR reads. The table records roughly 200,000 distinct CDR3 sequences, roughly 32% of them present only once. This clonotype was seen repeatedly, ten times or more. The specimen sequenced was glioma tissue, nonneoplastic brain tissue, or PBMCs (not recorded which). This chain connects TRBV29-1 to TRBJ2-3; unclear D gene. The clonotype was recovered from a human donor with low-grade glioma or glioblastoma, undergoing nonglioma brain surgery, or in good health (not recorded which). The CDR3 region is CSVERGTDTQYF. In DNA, the CDR3 is TGCAGCGTTGAACGGGGCACAGATACGCAGTATTTT.